In its sample, the clone carrying this T cell receptor beta chain was seen a few times. Sequenced material consisted of expressed TCRB transcripts (all of the isolated RNA was reverse transcribed). Sequencing used immunoSEQ multiplex PCR; TCRdb keeps in-frame clones, though not all of them. The sample records about 150,000 clones, around 10% being singletons. Each sorted population was over 98% pure. This entry belongs to a study of beta chain features in type 1 diabetes. This clonotype was sampled from a man aged 18 to 29 in good health. The sequenced material came from central memory CD4+ T cells from blood.

CDR3 in amino acids: CASSSWTSFEAFF. In DNA, the CDR3 is TGTGCCAGCAGCTCATGGACAAGCTTTGAAGCTTTCTTT. The genes are TRBV11-2 and TRBJ1-1; TRBD1 is a possible D gene (5 bases). The germline V gene encodes CDR1 SGHAT and CDR2 FQNNGV. The CDR3 is made up of 13 amino acids. Trimming stripped 4 bases from V and 7 bases from J, with 13 bases between.